The 23 T cell receptor beta chains reported below all come from one sample, sequenced in a study of control samples from healthy donors and cancer patients. Libraries were prepared by immunoSEQ multiplex PCR; TCRdb keeps only in-frame clonotypes and omits some of them. This table holds 63,000 or so clones, over 75% found once. The sequenced sample was blood. The source of these receptors is a man aged 45-60 years in good health.

The gene calls are TRBV11-3 and TRBJ2-1; TRBD2 agrees at 10 bases. The CDR3 has 17 residues. The V gene end was trimmed by 1 base and the J gene end by 10 bases; junction bases not matched to a gene: 13. CDR1 and CDR2 (germline): SGHNT, YENEEA. CDR3 in DNA: TGTGCCAGCAGCTTAGTAGTAGCGGGAGGTGGCGGAAAGGAGCAGTTCTTC. Protein product: CASSLVVAGGGGKEQFF.

This chain joins TRBV7-6 and TRBJ2-7; 9 positions match TRBD1. The CDR3 is made up of 14 amino acids. Germline V gene sequence: CDR1 SGHVS, CDR2 FNYEAQ. Trimming took 1 base from V and 5 from J; bases not matched to a gene: 3. The CDR3: CASSLGTGVDEQYF. CDR3 nucleotide sequence: TGTGCCAGCAGCTTAGGGACAGGGGTCGACGAGCAGTACTTC.

This clone appeared a single time. This chain links TRBV5-5 with TRBJ2-2, with D maybe TRBD2 (5 bases). The CDR3 is 14 amino acids. V was cut by 3 bases and J by 5 bases, with 11 bases left in between. CDR1 is SGHKS and CDR2 is YYEKEE in the germline V gene (reference sequence). CDR3 loop: CASSWESGTGELFF. CDR3 DNA sequence: TGTGCCAGCAGCTGGGAGAGTGGGACCGGGGAGCTGTTTTTT.

Turning to this clone: Other DNA sequences in the same sample also yield this CDR3. CDR3 in amino acids: CATYGRAKNIQYF. DNA of the CDR3: TGTGCCACTTACGGGAGGGCCAAAAACATTCAGTACTTC. The rearrangement links TRBV24-1 to TRBJ2-4, with 7 bases lining up with TRBD2. Germline CDR1 and CDR2: KGHDR and SFDVKD. The J segment lost 1 base and the V segment lost 10 bases, leaving 3 bases of the junction unmatched. The CDR3 length is 13 residues.

This clone was seen just once. The chain uses TRBV5-4 and TRBJ1-1, with unresolved D. V was pared by 0 bases and J by 0 bases, with 15 bases between. The CDR3 extends over 17 amino acids. CDR1 SGHNT and CDR2 YYREEE come from the germline V gene (reference sequence). The CDR3 spells CASSLGTGVNVNTEAFF. In DNA form, the CDR3 reads TGTGCCAGCAGCTTGGGAACTGGGGTTAACGTGAACACTGAAGCTTTCTTT.

Only one count was recorded for this clone. In DNA, the CDR3 is TGCGCCAGCAGTCCTACCGGGACAGAAGATAATTCACCCCTCCACTTT. Protein: CASSPTGTEDNSPLHF. V is TRBV10-1 and J is TRBJ1-6; 7 nucleotides match TRBD1. The CDR3 runs 16 residues. V lost 5 bases, J lost 5 bases, and 9 bases stayed unmatched. The germline CDR1 and CDR2 sequences are WNHNN and SYGVQD (reference sequence).

This clone was picked up a small number of times. The rearrangement uses TRBV16 and TRBJ2-1; D may be TRBD1 or TRBD2 (6 bases each). The V end was cut by 2 bases, the J end by 5 bases, with 16 bases between. Germline V gene lookup returns CDR1 KGHSY and CDR2 FQNENV. The CDR3 is 16 residues long. CDR3 nucleotide sequence: TGTGCCAGCAGCCAAGGTCCTCAAAGGGGGGACAATGAGCAGTTCTTC. Residues: CASSQGPQRGDNEQFF. Full variable domain (remainder filled in from reference TRBV16 and TRBJ2-1): GEEVAQTPKHLVRGEGQKAKLYCAPIKGHSYVFWYQQVLKNEFKFLISFQNENVFDETGMPKERFSAKCLPNSPCSLEIQATKLEDSAVYFCASSQGPQRGDNEQFFGPGTRLTVL.

In DNA, the CDR3 is TGCGCCAGCAATTTCCGGGGGGCCGCAAGGGATACGCAGTATTTT. Protein product: CASNFRGAARDTQYF. This rearrangement joins TRBV5-1 to TRBJ2-3, with TRBD2 as a possible D gene (7 bases). This CDR3 has 15 residues. Germline CDR1 is SGHRS and CDR2 is YFSETQ. The germline V and J ends were trimmed by 6 bases and 6 bases, with 20 bases remaining between them.

This chain joins TRBV19 and TRBJ2-7; D is perhaps TRBD1 or TRBD2 (6 bases each). There are 12 residues in the CDR3. The V gene's germline CDR1 is LNHDA and CDR2 SQIVND (reference sequence). Between the trimmed V and J ends, which lost 0 bases and 9 bases, there was a span of 9 bases. The CDR3 coding sequence is TGTGCCAGTAGTATAGATGGAGGGGGGCAGTACTTC. Translation gives CASSIDGGGQYF.

The rearrangement uses TRBV2 and TRBJ2-1; TRBD1 matches 7 bases. With V trimmed by 9 bases and J by 9 bases, 14 bases remained unmatched. This CDR3 spans 14 amino acids. From germline, CDR1 is SNHLY and CDR2 FYNNEI. This chain's CDR3 is CARSTRQGDGEQFF. CDR3 nucleotides: TGTGCCAGGTCTACTCGGCAGGGGGACGGTGAGCAGTTCTTC.

This chain joins TRBV11-3 and TRBJ2-7; no clear D. The CDR3 is made up of 16 amino acids. Germline V lookup: CDR1 SGHNT, CDR2 YENEEA. Trimming removed 4 bases at V and 3 bases at J, with 19 bases between. The DNA for the CDR3 is TGTGCCAGCAGCTCCTTACCCCTTTCATCTCACTACGAGCAGTACTTC. This encodes CASSSLPLSSHYEQYF.

The chain couples TRBV6-1 to TRBJ2-5, with 8 bases matching TRBD2. The CDR3 totals 16 residues. CDR1 is MNHNS and CDR2 is SASEGT in the germline V gene. Trimming took 2 bases from V and 7 from J; bases not matched to a gene: 12. CDR3 sequence: CASSELEAGVPLTQYF. The CDR3 DNA follows: TGTGCCAGCAGTGAATTGGAAGCGGGGGTCCCGTTGACCCAGTACTTC.

This chain connects TRBV6-4 to TRBJ2-7, with D possibly called TRBD1 or TRBD2 (5 bases each). Deletions cut 3 bases from V and 4 bases from J, with 16 bases between. The CDR3 runs to 15 residues. Germline V gene sequence: CDR1 MRHNA, CDR2 SNTAGT. The CDR3 bases are TGTGCCAGCAGTGAGGAAGGGGACGATGGGTACGAGCAGTACTTC. This gives the protein CASSEEGDDGYEQYF.

The V call is TRBV19, the J call TRBJ1-1; D unclear. The CDR3 runs to 15 residues. Germline lookup yields CDR1 LNHDA and CDR2 SQIVND (reference sequence). V dropped 2 bases and J dropped 1 base, with 11 bases sitting between them. CDR3 loop: CASSIFTGTNTEAFF. The CDR3 DNA is TGTGCCAGTAGTATATTTACGGGAACGAACACTGAAGCTTTCTTT. Supplemented by reference TRBV19 and TRBJ1-1, the full variable domain reads DGGITQSPKYLFRKEGQNVTLSCEQNLNHDAMYWYRQDPGQGLRLIYYSQIVNDFQKGDIAEGYSVSREKKESFPLTVTSAQKNPTAFYLCASSIFTGTNTEAFFGQGTRLTVV.

The rearrangement uses TRBV6-5 and TRBJ1-1; D gene unclear. Germline CDR1 and CDR2: MNHEY and SVGAGI. V lost 3 bases and J 0 bases, leaving 11 bases between the germline ends. The CDR3 is made up of 15 amino acids. The CDR3 coding sequence is TGTGCCAGCAGTTATTCAATTGATCTGAACACTGAAGCTTTCTTT. Residues: CASSYSIDLNTEAFF.

The chain employs TRBV6-5 and TRBJ2-7; the match to TRBD1 covers 7 bases. Germline lookup yields CDR1 MNHEY and CDR2 SVGAGI. This CDR3 has 12 amino acids. V shed 10 bases and J 2 bases; nucleotides not matched to a gene: 5. DNA for the CDR3: TGTGCCACCCGGGACAGAGCCTACGAGCAGTACTTC. It encodes CATRDRAYEQYF.

This clone was counted once. The chain couples TRBV21-1 to TRBJ2-5; the tabulated D call, TRBD1, remains unverified against the DNA. TRBV21-1 is an annotated pseudogene. The CDR3 contains 17 residues. CDR3 in amino acids: CASSEYLSNRAIETQYF. DNA of the CDR3: TGTGCCAGCAGCGAATATCTCTCGAACAGGGCAATAGAGACCCAGTACTTC.

The gene calls are TRBV7-6 and TRBJ2-1; TRBD2 aligns across 15 bases. The CDR3 loop spans 18 amino acids. Germline V gene data show CDR1 as SGHVS and CDR2 as FNYEAQ. Unmatched junction bases numbered 5, after V lost 1 base and J lost 4 bases. Here the CDR3 DNA reads TGTGCCAGCAGCTTAGTTCCGGGACTAGCGGGGGGTTACAATGAGCAGTTCTTC. It specifies CASSLVPGLAGGYNEQFF. Full variable domain (rest looked up from reference TRBV7-6 and TRBJ2-1): GAGVSQSPRYKVTKRGQDVALRCDPISGHVSLYWYRQALGQGPEFLTYFNYEAQQDKSGLPNDRFSAERPEGSISTLTIQRTEQRDSAMYRCASSLVPGLAGGYNEQFFGPGTRLTVL.

V and J are TRBV2 and TRBJ2-3, with TRBD2 matching over 9 bases. Germline V gene sequence: CDR1 SNHLY, CDR2 FYNNEI. Unmatched junction bases numbered 11, after V lost 3 bases and J lost 4 bases. The CDR3 sequence is 17 residues long. The CDR3 reads CASSEGLASGTPDTQYF. The CDR3 coding sequence is TGTGCCAGCAGTGAGGGGTTGGCTAGCGGGACGCCAGATACGCAGTATTTT.

The J gene is TRBJ1-2, the V gene TRBV15; no clear D. Germline V gene sequence: CDR1 LNHNV, CDR2 YYDKDF (reference sequence). Trimming cost V 5 bases and J 4 bases, with 8 bases left between them. CDR3 length: 12 amino acids. The CDR3 DNA follows: TGTGCCACCAGCCGTCGGATCTATGGCTACACCTTC. Translated: CATSRRIYGYTF.

This clone was detected only once. The J gene is TRBJ2-7, the V gene TRBV10-1, with D unclear. With 3 bases removed from V and 3 bases from J, the gap between germline ends came to 12 bases. The CDR3 runs 14 residues. CDR1 and CDR2 (germline): WNHNN, SYGVQD (reference sequence). CDR3 in DNA: TGCGCCAGCAGTGATAGCCCACTGGGCTACGAGCAGTACTTC. Translation: CASSDSPLGYEQYF.

The chain employs TRBV4-2 and TRBJ2-3; D is uncertain. The CDR3 loop spans 12 amino acids. Germline V gene lookup returns CDR1 LGHNA and CDR2 YNFKEQ. V was pared by 0 bases and J by 7 bases, with 5 bases between. CDR3 DNA: TGTGCCAGCAGCCAAGAAGCGCATACGCAGTATTTT. Protein sequence: CASSQEAHTQYF.

The J gene is TRBJ2-3, the V gene TRBV5-4; D possibly corresponds to TRBD2 (5 bases). Trimming took 3 bases from V and 0 from J, leaving 17 bases between them. There are 17 residues in the CDR3. Germline loops: CDR1 SGHNT, CDR2 YYREEE (reference sequence). The CDR3 DNA follows: TGTGCCAGCAGCTCCCGGGCGCTGCGGGTCAGCACAGATACGCAGTATTTT. This gives the protein CASSSRALRVSTDTQYF.